These T cell receptor beta chains were read from a single sample in a study of brain T cells in children with intractable seizures. Libraries were prepared by immunoSEQ multiplex PCR; TCRdb keeps only in-frame clonotypes and omits some of them. The table lists about 340,000 clones, about 94% of them singletons. Source: peripheral blood, taken roughly 5 months after surgery. These receptors came from a boy in the first two years of life with tuberous sclerosis and intractable seizures. CDR3s include the opening cysteine and the closing phenylalanine or tryptophan. A D gene is named only where the DNA matches it firmly. Rows give clone size only sometimes, using once, few, many, or a class for an expanded clone.

J gene	clone size	V gene	CDR3 length	D gene	CDR3 protein	CDR3 DNA
TRBJ2-1	NA	TRBV24-1	11	NA	CATTANNEQFF	TGTGCCACCACCGCAAATAATGAGCAGTTCTTC
TRBJ1-2	NA	TRBV5-5	13	NA	CASSPPYTYGYTF	TGTGCCAGCAGCCCCCCTTATACCTATGGCTACACCTTC
TRBJ2-1	once	TRBV7-3	15	TRBD1	CASSSRQGLYNEQFF	TGTGCCAGCAGCTCAAGACAGGGGCTTTACAATGAGCAGTTCTTC
TRBJ1-1	NA	TRBV15	16	TRBD1	CATSRAEGGPPTEAFF	TGTGCCACCAGCAGAGCCGAAGGGGGCCCTCCAACTGAAGCTTTCTTT
TRBJ2-7	NA	TRBV27	13	TRBD1	CASSPGGYSEQYF	TGTGCCAGCAGTCCAGGGGGCTACTCCGAGCAGTACTTC
TRBJ2-5	once	TRBV7-8	16	NA	CASSLRPSGTKETQYF	TGTGCCAGCAGCTTACGCCCGTCCGGGACGAAAGAGACCCAGTACTTC
TRBJ1-4	once	TRBV7-2	12	NA	CASSLLSEKLFF	TGTGCCAGCAGCCTGTTATCTGAAAAACTGTTTTTT
TRBJ2-4	once	TRBV4-1	17	NA	CASSQGNRVGAKNIQYF	TGCGCCAGCAGCCAAGGAAACAGGGTTGGTGCCAAAAACATTCAGTACTTC
TRBJ2-7	NA	TRBV5-1	15	NA	CASSLISGNHYEQYF	TGCGCCAGCAGCTTGATATCCGGCAACCACTACGAGCAGTACTTC
TRBJ2-2	few	TRBV7-9	15	TRBD2	CASRRGDANTGELFF	TGTGCCAGCAGACGGGGGGACGCGAACACCGGGGAGCTGTTTTTT
TRBJ1-2	NA	TRBV6-1	11	NA	CASREGYGYTF	TGTGCCAGCAGAGAAGGGTATGGCTACACCTTC
TRBJ2-1	NA	TRBV4-2	13	NA	CASSQFEQNEQFF	TGTGCCAGCAGCCAGTTTGAGCAAAATGAGCAGTTCTTC
TRBJ2-2	NA	TRBV7-8	19	TRBD1	CASSPYIRSGGGNTGELFF	TGTGCCAGCAGCCCATACATAAGATCAGGGGGTGGGAACACCGGGGAGCTGTTTTTT
TRBJ2-1	NA	TRBV7-2	15	TRBD1	CASSSDRVGINEQFF	TGTGCCAGCAGCTCCGACAGGGTGGGGATTAATGAGCAGTTCTTC
TRBJ1-2	NA	TRBV27	12	TRBD1	CASSSGTGTGTF	TGTGCCAGCAGTTCCGGGACAGGTACGGGCACCTTC
TRBJ1-1	NA	TRBV6-1	15	NA	CASSDPGTANTEAFF	TGTGCCAGCAGTGATCCCGGGACCGCGAACACTGAAGCTTTCTTT
TRBJ2-7	NA	TRBV5-4	20	TRBD2	CASSFIAGSGPSPGSYEQYF	TGTGCCAGCAGCTTTATAGCGGGTTCCGGACCTAGCCCTGGGTCCTACGAGCAGTACTTC
TRBJ2-3	once	TRBV5-5	15	TRBD2	CASSARGGARDTQYF	TGTGCCAGCAGCGCGCGCGGGGGGGCCCGAGATACGCAGTATTTT
TRBJ1-2	NA	TRBV28	17	TRBD1	CASSLTGTGPIFYGYTF	TGTGCCAGCAGTTTAACCGGGACAGGGCCAATATTCTATGGCTACACCTTC
TRBJ1-2	NA	TRBV6-5	14	NA	CASTSGGGNYGYTF	TGTGCCAGCACAAGCGGGGGGGGGAACTATGGCTACACCTTC
TRBJ1-2	NA	TRBV19	14	NA	CASTLRRGDYGYTF	TGTGCCAGTACTTTAAGGAGGGGGGACTATGGCTACACCTTC
TRBJ1-6	NA	TRBV5-4	16	NA	CASWEGGSSYNSPLHF	TGTGCCAGCTGGGAGGGCGGGAGCTCCTATAATTCACCCCTCCACTTT
TRBJ2-7	NA	TRBV5-6	14	TRBD2	CASSLGGGGVEQYF	TGTGCCAGCAGCTTAGGCGGGGGGGGAGTCGAGCAGTACTTC
TRBJ2-7	NA	TRBV6-6	16	TRBD2	CASSRTLSGSSYEQYF	TGTGCCAGCAGTCGAACCCTCAGCGGGAGTTCCTACGAGCAGTACTTC
TRBJ1-3	NA	TRBV7-3	14	NA	CASSLNPGGNTIYF	TGTGCCAGCAGCTTAAATCCAGGTGGAAACACCATATATTTT
TRBJ2-3	NA	TRBV3-1/TRBV3-2	12	NA	CASSQEGYTQYF	TGTGCCAGCAGCCAAGAGGGATATACGCAGTATTTT
TRBJ2-7	NA	TRBV4-1	15	TRBD1	CASSPTRTGAYEQYF	TGCGCCAGCAGCCCTACCAGGACAGGGGCCTACGAGCAGTACTTC
TRBJ1-2	NA	TRBV12-3/TRBV12-4	12	NA	CASSPPGYGYTF	TGTGCCAGCAGCCCCCCAGGCTATGGCTACACCTTC
TRBJ2-1	NA	TRBV4-1	14	TRBD2	CASSQSIAGNEQFF	TGCGCCAGCAGCCAAAGTATAGCGGGGAATGAGCAGTTCTTC
TRBJ2-5	NA	TRBV14	12	NA	CASSQVPETQYF	TGTGCCAGCAGCCAAGTCCCAGAGACCCAGTACTTC
TRBJ1-5	NA	TRBV30	13	NA	CAWTSGEGQPQHF	TGTGCCTGGACTTCGGGGGAGGGTCAGCCCCAGCATTTT
TRBJ2-1	NA	TRBV7-2	16	TRBD2	CASSTYGGAGYNEQFF	TGTGCCAGCAGCACCTACGGGGGGGCGGGTTACAATGAGCAGTTCTTC
TRBJ1-1	NA	TRBV6-1	13	NA	CASSEGGGTKAFF	TGTGCCAGCAGTGAAGGGGGAGGGACGAAAGCTTTCTTT
TRBJ2-3	NA	TRBV19	18	TRBD2	CASSILPGGGLALDTQYF	TGTGCCAGTAGTATTTTGCCGGGTGGGGGACTAGCTTTAGATACGCAGTATTTT
TRBJ2-2	NA	TRBV30	13	NA	CAWSVGNTGELFF	TGTGCCTGGAGTGTAGGGAACACCGGGGAGCTGTTTTTT
TRBJ1-2	NA	TRBV30	11	NA	CAWSPGEGYTF	TGTGCCTGGTCACCAGGGGAGGGCTACACCTTC
TRBJ1-2	NA	TRBV4-1	15	NA	CASSPLQTENYGYTF	TGCGCCAGCAGCCCTTTACAGACGGAAAACTATGGCTACACCTTC
TRBJ1-5	NA	TRBV7-9	15	NA	CASSLVDGENQPQHF	TGTGCCAGCAGCTTAGTAGACGGGGAAAATCAGCCCCAGCATTTT
TRBJ2-3	NA	TRBV10-3	18	NA	CAISDYRVRSGNTDTQYF	TGTGCCATCAGTGATTATCGCGTTCGTAGCGGTAACACAGATACGCAGTATTTT
TRBJ2-7	NA	TRBV10-1	13	NA	CASSAAGSYEQYF	TGCGCCAGCAGTGCAGCAGGGTCCTACGAGCAGTACTTC
TRBJ2-1	NA	TRBV29-1	15	NA	CSVEEGAVRVNEQFF	TGCAGCGTTGAAGAAGGGGCCGTCCGGGTTAATGAGCAGTTCTTC
TRBJ2-1	NA	TRBV27	15	TRBD2	CASSFRLAGVNEQFF	TGTGCCAGCAGTTTCCGACTAGCGGGAGTAAATGAGCAGTTCTTC
TRBJ1-2	NA	TRBV6-5	13	NA	CASSRDLNYGYTF	TGTGCCAGCAGTAGGGACCTGAACTATGGCTACACCTTC
TRBJ1-2	NA	TRBV7-3	17	TRBD1	CASSPHSPGQGRYGYTF	TGTGCCAGCAGCCCCCATAGTCCCGGACAGGGGCGGTATGGCTACACCTTC
TRBJ2-3	NA	TRBV2	15	NA	CASSPRLGITDTQYF	TGTGCCAGCAGCCCCCGTTTGGGGATCACAGATACGCAGTATTTT
TRBJ1-5	NA	TRBV11-2	15	NA	CASSQSDGSNQPQHF	TGTGCCAGCAGCCAGTCAGACGGAAGCAATCAGCCCCAGCATTTT
TRBJ1-2	once	TRBV5-5	16	NA	CASSLSLLGLLYGYTF	TGTGCCAGCAGCTTGTCATTGTTAGGGCTATTATATGGCTACACCTTC
TRBJ1-2	few	TRBV7-2	17	TRBD1	CASSLVGGRGTGQVYTF	TGTGCCAGCAGCTTAGTAGGCGGAAGGGGGACAGGGCAAGTCTACACCTTC
TRBJ1-5	NA	TRBV19	15	NA	CASSIWGVGNQPQHF	TGTGCCAGTAGTATTTGGGGAGTAGGGAATCAGCCCCAGCATTTT
TRBJ1-6	NA	TRBV14	12	NA	CASSQEAGPLHF	TGTGCCAGCAGCCAAGAGGCAGGTCCCCTCCACTTT
TRBJ2-3	NA	TRBV18	15	TRBD2	CASSPIAGETDTQYF	TGTGCCAGCTCACCGATAGCGGGAGAAACAGATACGCAGTATTTT
TRBJ2-5	NA	TRBV6-4	15	TRBD1	CASQGDRVYQETQYF	TGTGCCAGCCAGGGGGACAGGGTGTACCAAGAGACCCAGTACTTC
TRBJ1-2	NA	TRBV28	15	TRBD1	CASSSLGQGFYGYTF	TGTGCCAGCAGTTCCCTAGGACAGGGCTTCTATGGCTACACCTTC
TRBJ2-5	NA	TRBV3-1/TRBV3-2	14	NA	CASSQRTEKETQYF	TGTGCCAGCAGCCAAAGGACCGAAAAAGAGACCCAGTACTTC